The rows below give T cell receptor beta chains drawn from one sample of a study of OX40 agonist ivuxolimab in advanced cancers. The assay was immunoSEQ multiplex PCR, and TCRdb's table has in-frame clones only and misses some. Here the sample spans roughly 17,000 clones, around 69% being singletons. The specimen comprised CD4+ or CD8+ T cells sorted from blood, sampled in a trial of the OX40 agonist ivuxolimab. All receptors come from an adult with an advanced solid tumor such as melanoma, head and neck, liver or kidney cancer. Both conserved end residues are part of each CDR3. The D gene is left open where the match is weak. Where a row states a size, it is once, few, many or the class of an expanded clone; other rows omit it.

D,V,J,size,CDR3,DNA
NA,TRBV6-4,TRBJ1-1,NA,CASSYTGVSEAFF,TGTGCCAGCAGTTACACCGGTGTTTCTGAAGCTTTCTTT
TRBD2,TRBV14,TRBJ2-1,NA,CASSQPGPPAGGPAEQFF,TGTGCCAGCAGCCAACCCGGGCCTCCAGCGGGAGGGCCGGCTGAGCAGTTCTTC
TRBD2,TRBV10-3,TRBJ2-3,NA,CAIRASGSHTDTQYF,TGTGCCATCAGAGCTAGCGGGAGCCACACAGATACGCAGTATTTT
NA,TRBV5-4,TRBJ2-7,NA,CASSSTRDNSYEQYF,TGTGCCAGCAGCTCAACCCGGGACAACTCCTACGAGCAGTACTTC
NA,TRBV7-6,TRBJ1-3,NA,CASSLATSSSGNTIYF,TGTGCCAGCAGCTTAGCGACGTCGAGCTCTGGAAACACCATATATTTT
TRBD1,TRBV7-6,TRBJ1-5,once,CASSLVRGTGLANQPQHF,TGTGCCAGCAGCTTAGTCCGGGGGACAGGGCTCGCCAATCAGCCCCAGCATTTT
NA,TRBV29-1,TRBJ2-1,NA,CSVVGGGSYNEQFF,TGCAGCGTTGTTGGAGGGGGGTCCTACAATGAGCAGTTCTTC
TRBD2,TRBV6-4,TRBJ2-1,NA,CASSESGIHDYNEQFF,TGTGCCAGCAGTGAAAGCGGGATCCACGACTACAATGAGCAGTTCTTC
TRBD2,TRBV7-9,TRBJ2-7,NA,CASSSEAGEAYEQYF,TGTGCCAGCAGTTCAGAAGCGGGAGAGGCCTACGAGCAGTACTTC
NA,TRBV10-3,TRBJ1-1,few,CAISVKGTEAFF,TGTGCCATCAGTGTGAAGGGGACTGAAGCTTTCTTT
NA,TRBV5-6,TRBJ1-6,few,CASSLGAQGNSPLHF,TGTGCCAGCAGCTTGGGGGCTCAGGGGAATTCACCCCTCCACTTT
TRBD2,TRBV6-1,TRBJ2-1,few,CASSERTSGAYNEQFF,TGTGCCAGCAGTGAAAGGACTAGCGGGGCCTACAATGAGCAGTTCTTC
TRBD2,TRBV7-2,TRBJ2-3,NA,CASSQLAGGRADTQYF,TGTGCCAGCAGCCAACTAGCGGGAGGGCGGGCAGATACGCAGTATTTT
TRBD2,TRBV2,TRBJ2-5,NA,CASSEGTSREETQYF,TGTGCCAGCAGTGAAGGGACTAGCAGAGAAGAGACCCAGTACTTC
NA,TRBV30,TRBJ1-5,NA,CAWSARDTSNQPQHF,TGTGCCTGGAGTGCCCGGGACACTAGCAATCAGCCCCAGCATTTT
TRBD2,TRBV9,TRBJ2-3,NA,CASSGLAGGPIEVTQYF,TGTGCCAGCAGTGGACTAGCGGGAGGGCCAATTGAGGTTACGCAGTATTTT
NA,TRBV5-1,TRBJ1-1,NA,CASSLLLQGPHTEAFF,TGCGCCAGCAGCTTACTCCTACAGGGCCCCCACACTGAAGCTTTCTTT
NA,TRBV7-9,TRBJ2-7,once,CASTYSRDTNSYEQYF,TGTGCCAGCACTTACTCCCGGGACACCAACTCCTACGAGCAGTACTTC
NA,TRBV21-1,TRBJ2-3,NA,CASSKEGPAGSWSDTQYF,TGTGCCAGCAGCAAAGAGGGCCCGGCAGGGTCATGGTCAGATACGCAGTATTTT
TRBD1,TRBV27,TRBJ2-3,NA,CASSWTGGGDTQYF,TGTGCCAGCAGTTGGACAGGGGGAGGAGATACGCAGTATTTT
NA,TRBV7-9,TRBJ2-7,NA,CASSLEGNEQYF,TGTGCCAGCAGCTTAGAAGGGAACGAGCAGTACTTC
NA,TRBV27,TRBJ1-2,NA,CTSSLDKSLGYTF,TGTACCAGCAGCCTCGACAAATCCTTAGGCTACACCTTC
TRBD2,TRBV12-5,TRBJ2-5,NA,CASGLVSGREGETQYF,TGTGCTAGTGGTTTGGTTAGCGGGAGGGAAGGAGAGACCCAGTACTTC
NA,TRBV11-2,TRBJ2-3,NA,CASSLDLPGRHADTQYF,TGTGCCAGCAGCTTAGATCTGCCAGGGCGACATGCAGATACGCAGTATTTT
NA,TRBV7-2,TRBJ2-7,NA,CASSLVGADYEQYF,TGTGCCAGCAGCTTAGTGGGGGCAGACTACGAGCAGTACTTT
NA,TRBV10-3,TRBJ1-4,NA,CAIRAGQGQLFF,TGTGCCATCAGGGCAGGGCAGGGACAACTGTTTTTT
NA,TRBV28,TRBJ1-1,NA,CASSLVPGTEAFF,TGTGCCAGCAGTTTAGTCCCCGGCACTGAAGCTTTCTTT
TRBD2,TRBV9,TRBJ2-5,NA,CASSVPSGRTGETETQYF,TGTGCCAGCAGCGTCCCTAGCGGGAGGACGGGAGAGACGGAGACCCAGTACTTC
NA,TRBV6-5,TRBJ2-2,NA,CASSDSGTGELFF,TGTGCCAGCAGTGACTCGGGCACCGGGGAGCTGTTTTTT
TRBD2,TRBV7-6,TRBJ2-3,NA,CASSSLAGGPPDTQYF,TGTGCCAGCAGCTCACTAGCGGGAGGGCCTCCAGATACGCAGTATTTT
NA,TRBV27,TRBJ2-7,NA,CASSLRGSPEQYF,TGTGCCAGCAGTTTAAGGGGTAGTCCCGAGCAGTACTTC
TRBD2,TRBV7-2,TRBJ2-1,NA,CASSLWASGMYNEQFF,TGTGCCAGCAGCTTATGGGCTAGCGGGATGTACAATGAGCAGTTCTTC
NA,TRBV15,TRBJ1-4,NA,CATSREGEYEKLFF,TGTGCCACCAGCAGAGAAGGAGAGTATGAAAAACTGTTTTTT
NA,TRBV30,TRBJ2-7,NA,CAWSGGNSYQQYF,TGTGCCTGGAGTGGGGGGAACTCCTACCAGCAGTACTTC
TRBD2,TRBV14,TRBJ2-1,NA,CASSQETGTSRRDEQFF,TGTGCCAGCAGCCAAGAAACCGGGACTAGCCGTAGGGATGAGCAGTTCTTC
NA,TRBV4-3,TRBJ2-7,NA,CASSPGPPPYEQYF,TGCGCCAGCAGCCCCGGGCCCCCTCCCTACGAGCAGTACTTC
NA,TRBV9,TRBJ2-7,NA,CASSAVGALLDEQYF,TGTGCCAGCAGCGCCGTAGGAGCACTCCTGGACGAGCAGTACTTC
NA,TRBV7-3,TRBJ1-1,few,CAIQTLGANTEAFF,TGTGCCATCCAGACTTTGGGCGCCAACACTGAAGCTTTCTTT